This T cell receptor beta chain was sequenced during a study of blood T cell repertoires in COVID-19. Study summary: PBMCs, B-cell-depleted T cells, or T cells provided the cDNA or gDNA that made up the material.

Study members were between about 18 and 100 years old and lived in 20 to 25 US regions. A PCR-confirmed or clinician-diagnosed COVID-19 case had contacted exposed participants within 2 weeks of entry. Germline CDR1 reads MNHEY; CDR2 reads SVGAGI. Trimming removed 4 bases at V and 11 bases at J, with 21 bases between. The length of the CDR3 is 16 residues. Original handling: Amplification of reference gene primers provided the estimated nucleated cell counts. Assay: immunoSEQ multiplex PCR; the TCRdb copy retains only in-frame clones and omits some. V, J and clone size reflect that table, while D and trimming were determined from the DNA. The table records about 430,000 clones, approximately 90% of them present only once.

Sequenced input: PBMCs or T cells enriched from blood (not recorded which). The clonotype originates from a woman aged 18-29 years who had been exposed to COVID-19. This sequence joins TRBV6-5 and TRBJ1-6; a weak D match, TRBD1 (6 bases). CDR3 sequence (DNA): TGTGCCAGCAGTTCCCCTGGCGGAACAGGGTTAGCACCCCTCCACTTT. Its translation is CASSSPGGTGLAPLHF.